This T cell receptor beta chain was sequenced for a study of T cells after yellow fever vaccination. About the study: For low cell numbers, libraries were made with SMART-Seq v4 Ultra Low Input. General study findings and limits: The study re-detected most primary-vaccination clones after the booster (about 96% CD4, roughly 88% CD8). Abundant bulk-population clonotypes could contaminate the FACS-sorted repertoires.

This clonotype has more than one count but fewer than ten. The antigen remains undetermined. 5'RACE template switching generated TCR cDNA, adding a universal primer site and UMIs. TCRdb reanalysed the 5' RACE reads using MiXCR and keeps one entry per CDR3 protein. The sample records fewer than 650,000 distinct CDR3 sequences, around a fifth being singletons. This clonotype originated in a man younger than 30 who received the YFV17D yellow fever vaccine. Here the sequenced sample was PBMCs, taken roughly 20 days after the first yellow fever vaccination.

CDR3 amino acids: CASSISGTGPNTGELFF. The DNA of the CDR3 is TGTGCCAGCAGCATATCCGGGACAGGGCCGAACACCGGGGAGCTGTTTTTT. The chain links TRBV7-3 to TRBJ2-2; 9 nucleotides agree with TRBD1. Per the germline V gene, CDR1 is SGHTA and CDR2 is FQGTGA. The trim removed 5 bases at V and 0 bases at J, leaving 7 bases unmatched. The CDR3 runs 17 residues.